The rows below give T cell receptor beta chains drawn from one sample of a study of regulatory T cells in long-lasting Graves disease. A single record per CDR3 protein comes from TCRdb applying MiXCR to the multiplex PCR reads. The sample lists around 450,000 distinct CDR3 sequences, under 15% seen once, with 16% in the top ten. These data also featured in a second study, about T cells in Graves' hyperthyroidism and ophthalmopathy.

This specimen was peripheral blood mononuclear cells (PBMCs), taken at new diagnosis, from a patient treated with antithyroid drugs. These receptors originate from a woman aged 30 to 39 with Graves disease. The CDR3 runs from the conserved cysteine through the conserved F or W.

v_gene | CDR3aa
TRBV5-6 | CASSLRSGTSAFNEQFF
TRBV19 | CASSMTSGLSTDTQYF
TRBV5-8 | CASSYNPGLAGGASSYNEQFF
TRBV5-1 | CASSLDSSGSWYEQYF
TRBV7-8 | CASSSPRLAGDGVGGTDTQYF
TRBV12-3/TRBV12-4 | CASSLEAGGYHNEQFF
TRBV3-1 | CASSRTRTGRIYEQYF
TRBV29-1 | CSGTEGKTEAFF
TRBV15 | CATSPGGQRYQPQHF
TRBV2 | CASSEIFVDEQFF
TRBV12-3/TRBV12-4 | CASNRATTDTQYF
TRBV5-1 | CAGSLASREGQFSNEQFF
TRBV12-3/TRBV12-4 | CASRTSGTQYF
TRBV5-6 | CASSKEGPSETQYF
TRBV20-1 | CSARDGQENEQFF
TRBV5-6 | CASSTGTSGSRITQYF
TRBV6-2/TRBV6-3 | CASSTPGQGGETQYF
TRBV5-1 | CASSLGDSGFKQYF
TRBV6-2/TRBV6-3 | CASSYSSTSGGAEQYF
TRBV12-3/TRBV12-4 | CASSDGGDGYTF
TRBV4-1 | CASSQAQGSNQPQHF
TRBV11-2 | CASSLIGRNTGELFF
TRBV4-2 | CASSSRTSGRAYNEQFF
TRBV24-1 | CATSSSRQGSYYEQYF
TRBV10-3 | CAISESTGPAGGYTF
TRBV19 | CASSKVGTSGYTGELFF
TRBV27 | CASSWGGPGELFF
TRBV5-5 | CASSSGGASGYTF
TRBV2 | CASSKGTGGFMGQPQHF
TRBV7-3 | CASSLICGQSNQPQHF
TRBV20-1 | CSAPTRDYNEQFF
TRBV7-6 | CASAARSGSYEQYF
TRBV7-2 | CASSRRTGLYSGANVLTF
TRBV9 | CASSVDGGNYGYTF
TRBV2 | CASSDTGGGGYTF
TRBV4-1 | CASSQDIGVSEKLFF
TRBV20-1 | CSARRGSNYTF
TRBV6-2/TRBV6-3 | CASRPQGLHGELFF
TRBV10-3 | CAISEPPYEQYF
TRBV18 | CASSLNRGIYEKLFF
TRBV4-1 | CASSTPRAGATDTQYF
TRBV20-1 | CSAGYDRSPYEQYF
TRBV5-1 | CASSSATSGSSYEQYF
TRBV11-1 | CASSRPGTGRETQYF
TRBV6-2/TRBV6-3 | CASSFTDRVEEDTQYF